This section outlines one T cell receptor (beta chain) sequence together with its context. The data originate from a study of blood T cell repertoires in COVID-19. Study-wide background: The samples span acute and convalescent COVID-19 from the United States, Italy and Spain.

Looked up from germline, CDR1 is SGHVS and CDR2 is FNYEAQ. There are 14 residues in the CDR3. Trimming shortened V by 2 bases and J by 0 bases, and 6 bases separated the two germline ends. Only in-frame clones appear in the TCRdb table, and some are missing; sequencing was by immunoSEQ multiplex PCR. The sample carries roughly 250,000 clones, approximately 80% recorded once. The V and J genes are TRBV7-6 and TRBJ2-3, with unresolved D. The sequencing sample was made of peripheral blood. The TCR originated in a woman aged 80 or over with acute or convalescent COVID-19. CDR3 protein: CASSLSTSTDTQYF. The CDR3 nucleotides read TGTGCCAGCAGCTTATCGACAAGCACAGATACGCAGTATTTT.